This TCR beta chain was recovered during a study of shared clonotypes between healthy human individuals. Findings of the study overall: Roughly 4.7% was the fraction of naive CD4 clonotypes found shared across a few donors. In general, naive subsets displayed greater estimated richness than memory subsets did.

On this clone itself: Its antigen is not known.

CDR1 SEHNR and CDR2 FQNEAQ come from the germline V gene (reference sequence). The ends lost 4 bases at V and 12 bases at J; junction bases unmatched: 6. The CDR3 contains 14 residues. Genomic DNA from each subset was divided evenly over several immunoSEQ plates. TCRdb keeps only in-frame clones here, not all; method: immunoSEQ multiplex PCR. Of about 1.1 million clones listed, roughly 80% are singletons. CD4+ cells underwent separation, giving CD45RA+ naive and CD45RA-negative memory subsets. The sequenced sample was memory CD4+ T cells from PBMCs. Described subset: CD45RA-negative fraction. This clonotype originated in a man between 18 and 35 years old in good health. Some clones in this sample may be carry-over from other donors' samples. J is TRBJ2-6 and V is TRBV7-9; 10 nucleotides agree with TRBD1. CDR3 sequence reads: CASSSTGGLPVLTF. As DNA, the CDR3 is TGTGCCAGCAGCTCGACAGGGGGCCTGCCCGTCCTGACTTTC.